The 26 T cell receptor beta chains presented below share a single source sample, sequenced in a study of T cells in Graves' hyperthyroidism and ophthalmopathy. RNA transcripts provided the source from which TCR beta CDR3 regions were amplified. An initial round of RT-PCR targeting the TCR CDR3 relied on the HTBI primer set. One entry per CDR3 protein results from TCRdb running MiXCR on the multiplex PCR reads. The profile shows about 610,000 distinct CDR3 sequences, about half of them singletons. Sequencing was carried out using peripheral blood or thyroid tissue (not recorded which). These receptors were obtained from a woman aged 18 to 35 with Graves' hyperthyroidism.

To note about this clonotype: Germline and junction disagree at one end, which may indicate a read error. The chain combines TRBV30 with TRBJ2-7, with D tentatively TRBD2 (6 bases). Per germline, CDR1 GTSNPN and CDR2 SVGIG (reference sequence). The CDR3 is made up of 12 amino acids. This CDR3 reads CAWSGAPGLPNF. CDR3 bases: TGTGCCTGGAGTGGGGCCCCGGGACTTCCCAACTTC.

The sample holds a few counts of this clonotype. This chain connects TRBV29-1 to TRBJ2-7; 8 bases are shared with TRBD1. The CDR3 extends over 14 amino acids. Germline CDR1 SQVTM, CDR2 ANQGSEA. With V trimmed by 3 bases and J by 2 bases, 6 bases remained unmatched. This chain's CDR3 is CSVEEDRGAYEQYF. The CDR3 DNA reads TGCAGCGTTGAGGAAGACAGGGGAGCCTACGAGCAGTACTTC.

This clonotype came up many times. The chain has TRBV20-1 and TRBJ2-7; the D gene is possibly TRBD1 (5 bases). There are 12 residues in the CDR3. Germline values: CDR1 DFQATT, CDR2 SNEGSKA (reference sequence). The V and J ends lost 3 bases and 6 bases respectively, with 12 bases between them. The CDR3 is CSARGQGSEQYF. The CDR3 DNA sequence: TGCAGTGCTAGGGGCCAGGGATCCGAGCAGTACTTC.

The V and J genes are TRBV2 and TRBJ2-2; tentatively, D is TRBD1 or TRBD2 (6 bases each). The CDR3 has 14 residues. Germline CDR1 reads SNHLY; CDR2 reads FYNNEI. With 6 bases removed from V and 5 bases from J, the gap between germline ends came to 13 bases. The CDR3 nucleotides read TGTGCCAGCAGGAAACTAGGGGGGACCGGGGAGCTGTTTTTT. Translation gives CASRKLGGTGELFF.

In this sample, this clonotype turned up a few times. The chain is built from TRBV2 and TRBJ2-7; 7 positions agree with TRBD2. The V gene end was trimmed by 6 bases and the J gene end by 0 bases; junction bases not matched to a gene: 5. Germline lookup yields CDR1 SNHLY and CDR2 FYNNEI. The CDR3 totals 14 residues. The DNA of the CDR3 is TGTGCCAGCAGGGCTAGCGGCATCTCCTACGAGCAGTACTTC. This sequence encodes CASRASGISYEQYF.

A remark on this clonotype: Possible read error: a much larger clone is one base away. For the CDR3, the DNA is TGCAGCGTTGAAGGGTTCCCAGCGAGGACCTCCTACGAGCAGTACTTC. Amino acid sequence: CSVEGFPARTSYEQYF. The V gene is TRBV29-1, the J gene TRBJ2-7; D is ambiguous. This CDR3 region has 16 residues. The V gene lost 1 base and the J gene lost 0 bases, with 16 bases spanning the gap. Per germline, CDR1 SQVTM and CDR2 ANQGSEA.

This clonotype was seen repeatedly, ten times or more. This chain links TRBV29-1 with TRBJ1-2; 7 positions agree with TRBD1. CDR1 SQVTM and CDR2 ANQGSEA come from the germline V gene. CDR3 length: 15 amino acids. Trimming removed 1 base from V and 0 bases from J; junction bases left unmatched: 5. The DNA for the CDR3 is TGCAGCGTTGAAGTTTACAGGGGCACTAACTATGGCTACACCTTC. Its translation: CSVEVYRGTNYGYTF. Variable domain in full (rest from reference TRBV29-1 and TRBJ1-2): SAVISQKPSRDICQRGTSLTIQCQVDSQVTMMFWYRQQPGQSLTLIATANQGSEATYESGFVIDKFPISRPNLTFSTLTVSNMSPEDSSIYLCSVEVYRGTNYGYTFGSGTRLTVV.

Points on this clonotype: Just one base apart from a much larger clone, this may be a read error. The chain couples TRBV4-2 to TRBJ2-2; 7 bases fit TRBD2. The V and J ends lost 0 bases and 3 bases, in that order; junction bases with no gene match: 1. The CDR3 is 15 amino acids. Germline lookup yields CDR1 LGHNA and CDR2 YNFKEQ. CDR3 protein: CASSQETSHTGELFF. In DNA, the CDR3 is TGTGCCAGCAGCCAAGAGACTAGCCACACCGGGGAGCTGTTTTTT.

With regard to this clonotype: A read error may account for a junction end that differs from germline. The chain links TRBV7-2 to TRBJ2-7; 7 bases agree with TRBD2. The germline CDR1 and CDR2 sequences are SGHTA and FQGNSA. The CDR3 runs 16 residues. CDR3 DNA sequence: TGCGCCAGCAGCCAAAATAGCGGGCCCTACTCCTACGAGCAGTACTTC. This encodes CASSQNSGPYSYEQYF.

This chain's CDR3 is CAQDESNQPQHF. As DNA, the CDR3 is TGTGCCCAAGACGAGAGCAATCAGCCCCAGCATTTT. V gene TRBV9 combines with J gene TRBJ1-5; D gene ambiguous. This CDR3 comprises 12 residues. V lost 10 bases and J lost 1, with 9 bases in between. Germline-derived CDR1 and CDR2 are SGDLS and YYNGEE.

This clonotype came up a few times. The chain recombines TRBV24-1 with TRBJ2-2, with a possible D match to TRBD1 (6 bases). Deletions cut 8 bases from V and 1 base from J, with 7 bases between. The germline gives CDR1 KGHDR, CDR2 SFDVKD. The CDR3 loop spans 13 amino acids. The CDR3 region has the DNA TGTGCCACCATGGGACAGAACACCGGGGAGCTGTTTTTT. As protein: CATMGQNTGELFF.

In its sample, this clonotype was seen many times. The genes are TRBV12-5 and TRBJ2-7; TRBD1 matches 7 bases. V dropped 6 bases and J dropped 5; count of bases not matched to a gene: 10. CDR1 and CDR2 from the germline V gene are LGHNT and FRNRAP. This CDR3 spans 14 amino acids. In DNA, the CDR3 is TGTGCTAGTGGCAAAACAGGGGTGCGCGACGAGCAGTACTTC. As protein: CASGKTGVRDEQYF.

This clonotype came up a few times. The chain combines TRBV30 with TRBJ1-5; perhaps TRBD1 as D (5 bases). The CDR3 sequence is 12 residues long. Germline V CDR1 and CDR2: GTSNPN, SVGIG (reference sequence). In DNA, the CDR3 is TGTGCTGTAGGGGATGAGGATCAGCCCCAGCATTTT. This encodes CAVGDEDQPQHF.

The J gene is TRBJ2-7, the V gene TRBV5-1, with 10 bases that match TRBD2. Germline CDR1 and CDR2: SGHRS and YFSETQ. The V and J ends lost 5 bases and 6 bases, in that order; junction bases with no gene match: 8. This CDR3 comprises 14 residues. The CDR3 DNA reads TGCGCCAGCAGAACGAGGACTAGCGGACGCGAGCAGTACTTC. Translated, it gives CASRTRTSGREQYF.

This chain joins TRBV7-3 and TRBJ2-3; a weak D match, TRBD2 (5 bases). CDR1 is SGHTA, CDR2 FQGTGA, per germline. This CDR3 spans 16 amino acids. Between the trimmed V and J ends, which lost 5 bases and 0 bases, there was a span of 15 bases. The CDR3 sequence: CASSASGKASTDTQYF. The CDR3 DNA reads as TGTGCCAGCAGCGCTTCCGGGAAAGCTAGCACAGATACGCAGTATTTT.

This clonotype was recorded many times. This sequence joins TRBV25-1 and TRBJ2-7; D might be TRBD2 (6 bases). Germline V CDR1 and CDR2: MGHDK, SYGVNS. The CDR3 extends over 13 amino acids. V gave up 0 bases and J gave up 10 bases, with 13 bases separating them. The CDR3 here is CASSEYVSGGQYF. CDR3 in DNA: TGTGCCAGCAGTGAATATGTTAGCGGAGGACAGTACTTC.

A few counts support this clonotype. The V gene is TRBV7-3, the J gene TRBJ2-2; D uncertain. The CDR3 is 15 amino acids. Germline loops: CDR1 SGHTA, CDR2 FQGTGA. V lost 5 bases, J lost 4 bases, and 14 bases lay in between. This chain's CDR3 is CASSPTLTGTGELFF. DNA of the CDR3: TGTGCCAGCAGCCCCACTCTGACGGGCACCGGGGAGCTGTTTTTT.

In this sample, this clonotype turned up many times. V is TRBV19 and J is TRBJ1-1; 9 bases agree with TRBD1. This CDR3 contains 14 residues. Germline V gives CDR1 LNHDA, CDR2 SQIVND (reference sequence). Trimming at V came to 6 bases and at J to 4 bases, leaving 6 bases not matched to a gene. DNA of the CDR3: TGTGCCAGTAGGACGACAGGGGGGACCACTGAAGCTTTCTTT. Translating it yields CASRTTGGTTEAFF. Full variable domain (missing parts from reference TRBV19 and TRBJ1-1): DGGITQSPKYLFRKEGQNVTLSCEQNLNHDAMYWYRQDPGQGLRLIYYSQIVNDFQKGDIAEGYSVSREKKESFPLTVTSAQKNPTAFYLCASRTTGGTTEAFFGQGTRLTVV.

The V gene is TRBV20-1, the J gene TRBJ1-2, with D possibly TRBD1 on 5 matching bases. The CDR3 totals 14 residues. The V and J ends lost 8 bases and 3 bases respectively, with 19 bases between them. Germline V CDR1 and CDR2: DFQATT, SNEGSKA (reference sequence). CDR3 in amino acids: CSSQRGPKDYGYTF. In nucleotides, the CDR3 is TGCAGTTCCCAGAGGGGCCCAAAAGACTATGGCTACACCTTC.

Many counts were recorded for this clonotype. The V call is TRBV29-1, the J call TRBJ2-2; 11 nucleotides match TRBD1. Germline V lookup: CDR1 SQVTM, CDR2 ANQGSEA. With 0 bases clipped from V and 7 bases from J, the junction kept 10 bases outside the gene matches. The CDR3 is 17 amino acids. The CDR3 loop is CSVEDPGQGALGGELFF. DNA of the CDR3: TGCAGCGTTGAAGATCCTGGACAGGGGGCCCTTGGCGGGGAGCTGTTTTTT.

This clonotype occurred a few times. The chain combines TRBV2 with TRBJ2-7; TRBD2 aligns across 16 bases. The J call may be wrong; the DNA end is better matched by TRBJ2-1. Germline CDR1 and CDR2: SNHLY and FYNNEI. The CDR3 extends over 14 amino acids. The CDR3 region has the DNA TGTGCCAGCAGGGGACTAGCGGGAGGGTTTGAGCAGTTCTTC. Residues: CASRGLAGGFEQFF.

In this sample, this clonotype turned up once. A read error is possible here, since a much larger clone lies one base away. J is TRBJ2-5 and V is TRBV2; tentative D call: TRBD2 (6 bases). This CDR3 region has 13 residues. Germline V lookup: CDR1 SNHLY, CDR2 FYNNEI. Trimming took 11 bases from V and 5 from J, leaving 18 bases between them. CDR3 loop: CAGAQRVSETQYF. The CDR3 DNA reads as TGTGCCGGCGCCCAGCGGGTCTCTGAGACCCAGTACTTC.

The chain couples TRBV10-3 to TRBJ1-3; D is ambiguous. The CDR3 length is 14 residues. CDR1 and CDR2 from the germline V gene are ENHRY and SYGVKD. Deletions cut 9 bases from V and 1 base from J, with 13 bases between. In DNA, the CDR3 is TGTGCCATACCCCCACAACGATCTGGAAACACCATATATTTT. Its translation: CAIPPQRSGNTIYF.

This CDR3 reads CASSSLGEVYEQYF. The DNA of the CDR3 is TGTGCCAGCAGTTCATTGGGGGAGGTCTACGAGCAGTACTTC. V gene TRBV7-2 combines with J gene TRBJ2-7; D is possibly TRBD2 (6 bases). This CDR3 comprises 14 residues. V gave up 6 bases and J gave up 3 bases, with 15 bases separating them. Germline assignment: CDR1 SGHTA and CDR2 FQGNSA.

This clonotype was counted at least ten times. V is TRBV20-1 and J is TRBJ2-7; 10 nucleotides agree with TRBD2. The CDR3 is 16 residues long. Germline V gene lookup returns CDR1 DFQATT and CDR2 SNEGSKA (reference sequence). The junction had 11 bases not matched to a gene; V was cut back by 6 bases and J by 0 bases. The CDR3, as DNA: TGCAGTGCGACCGGGACTAGCGAGAGGTACTCCTACGAGCAGTACTTC. This sequence encodes CSATGTSERYSYEQYF.

This clonotype was picked up a small number of times. The V and J genes are TRBV7-2 and TRBJ2-1; 8 positions match TRBD2. Germline loops: CDR1 SGHTA, CDR2 FQGNSA. CDR3 length: 19 residues. V was pared by 4 bases and J by 1 base, with 15 bases of the junction left unmatched. CDR3 DNA: TGTGCCAGCAGCTCGAGGGGTAGCGGGGCTTTGGGGTCCTACAATGAGCAGTTCTTC. It codes for CASSSRGSGALGSYNEQFF.